The 8 T cell receptor beta chains below were found in one sample sequenced in a study of blood T cell repertoires in COVID-19. The assay was immunoSEQ multiplex PCR, and TCRdb's table has in-frame clones only and misses some. The repertoire consists of roughly 250,000 clones, with approximately 86% occurring once and the leading ten covering about 6%. Sequencing was performed on PBMCs or T cells enriched from blood (not recorded which). The source of these receptors is a woman aged 30 to 39 with acute COVID-19.

The rearrangement uses TRBV9 and TRBJ1-6; a weak D match, TRBD1 (5 bases). V shed 0 bases and J shed 8 bases, with 12 bases lying between them. CDR3 length: 15 amino acids. Germline CDR1 reads SGDLS; CDR2 reads YYNGEE. Here the CDR3 reads CASSVGGGVDSPLHF. The CDR3 region has the DNA TGTGCCAGCAGCGTAGGCGGGGGGGTAGATTCACCCCTCCACTTT. Full variable domain (rest looked up from reference TRBV9 and TRBJ1-6): DSGVTQTPKHLITATGQRVTLRCSPRSGDLSVYWYQQSLDQGLQFLIQYYNGEERAKGNILERFSAQQFPDLHSELNLSSLELGDSALYFCASSVGGGVDSPLHFGNGTRLTVT.

This chain links TRBV6-1 with TRBJ1-5, with D perhaps matching TRBD1 (5 bases). This CDR3 comprises 16 residues. Trimming shortened V by 3 bases and J by 7 bases, and 19 bases separated the two germline ends. CDR1 MNHNS and CDR2 SASEGT come from the germline V gene. In DNA form, the CDR3 reads TGTGCCAGCAGTGAGGGGCAACCTAGTAGGGCCCAGCCCCAGCATTTT. The encoded protein is CASSEGQPSRAQPQHF.

The CDR3 DNA reads as TGTGCCAGCAGCAAAAAAAGCGGACAGGGGGCACAACAGCCCCAGCATTTT. Amino acid sequence: CASSKKSGQGAQQPQHF. The chain uses TRBV21-1 and TRBJ1-5; TRBD1 was called by the table and not checked on the DNA. TRBV21-1 is shown as a pseudogene. This CDR3 comprises 17 residues.

The rearrangement links TRBV28 to TRBJ2-5; weak D call: TRBD2 (7 bases). Trimming shortened V by 7 bases and J by 5 bases, and 17 bases separated the two germline ends. In germline, CDR1 is MDHEN, CDR2 SYDVKM. This CDR3 has 14 residues. The CDR3 sequence: CASKGGGLGETQYF. In DNA form, the CDR3 reads TGTGCCAGCAAGGGCGGGGGCCTGGGCGAGACCCAGTACTTC.

Here the CDR3 reads CASSAESGSGQPQHF. Written as DNA, the CDR3 is TGTGCCAGCAGCGCGGAGTCAGGGTCGGGCCAGCCCCAGCATTTT. V usage is TRBV9 and J usage is TRBJ1-5, with D tentatively TRBD1 (5 bases). Germline V gene data show CDR1 as SGDLS and CDR2 as YYNGEE. This CDR3 contains 15 residues. V lost 3 bases and J lost 7, with 17 bases in between.

The rearrangement links TRBV25-1 to TRBJ1-6; TRBD1 aligns across 12 bases. Germline V gene sequence: CDR1 MGHDK, CDR2 SYGVNS. There are 18 residues in the CDR3. V shed 6 bases and J 5 bases; nucleotides not matched to a gene: 11. CDR3 sequence (DNA): TGTGCCAGCAGGGAAAGCCAGGGACAGGGGGCGGATAATTCACCCCTCCACTTT. Residues: CASRESQGQGADNSPLHF.

A word on this clone: The sample has other DNA sequences that encode this CDR3 too. V is TRBV28 and J is TRBJ1-4; a weak D match, TRBD1 (5 bases). This CDR3 is 14 amino acids long. The ends were cut back, 6 bases at V and 2 bases at J, with 10 bases in the middle. Germline V gene lookup returns CDR1 MDHEN and CDR2 SYDVKM. DNA for the CDR3: TGTGCCAGCAGCCAGGGCGGCACTAATGAAAAACTGTTTTTT. It is translated as CASSQGGTNEKLFF.

The chain employs TRBV7-3 and TRBJ1-2; 8 nucleotides agree with TRBD1. J was trimmed by 8 bases and V by 5 bases; bases with no gene match: 7. CDR3 length equals 13 residues. Per the germline V gene, CDR1 is SGHTA and CDR2 is FQGTGA. DNA for the CDR3: TGTGCCAGCAGCCCTGACAGGGGACTCGGCTACACCTTC. As protein: CASSPDRGLGYTF.